These 28 T cell receptor beta chains were all obtained from the same sample, sequenced in a study of OX40 agonist ivuxolimab in advanced cancers. The table came from immunoSEQ multiplex PCR; TCRdb's copy has only in-frame clones and leaves some out. The sample consists of about 83,000 clones, about 88% of them appearing once. This sample comprised CD4+ or CD8+ T cells sorted from blood, obtained in a trial of the OX40 agonist ivuxolimab. Receptor source: an adult with an advanced solid tumor such as melanoma, head and neck, liver or kidney cancer.

CDR3 in amino acids: CASSLDQFPGYTF. The DNA of the CDR3 is TGTGCCAGCAGCTTGGATCAGTTTCCTGGCTACACCTTC. The chain uses TRBV5-4 and TRBJ1-2, with D uncertain. The CDR3 runs to 13 residues. Germline V gene lookup returns CDR1 SGHNT and CDR2 YYREEE (reference sequence). V gave up 0 bases and J gave up 7 bases, with 10 bases separating them.

This clone was picked up a small number of times. The chain combines TRBV5-1 with TRBJ2-3, with 11 bases fitting TRBD1. Trimming took 3 bases from V and 4 from J; bases not matched to a gene: 1. CDR3 length: 14 amino acids. Looked up from germline, CDR1 is SGHRS and CDR2 is YFSETQ. The CDR3, as DNA: TGCGCCAGCAGCTCGGGACAGGGGGCAGATACGCAGTATTTT. Amino acids: CASSSGQGADTQYF.

The V and J genes are TRBV9 and TRBJ2-1; D remains unclear. Germline V gives CDR1 SGDLS, CDR2 YYNGEE. The CDR3 runs 13 residues. V dropped 0 bases and J dropped 7 bases, with 8 bases sitting between them. The CDR3 protein is CASSVAATNEQFF. Written as DNA, the CDR3 is TGTGCCAGCAGCGTAGCGGCTACTAATGAGCAGTTCTTC.

The chain employs TRBV15 and TRBJ2-7; possible D gene TRBD2, 5 bases. Per the germline V gene, CDR1 is LNHNV and CDR2 is YYDKDF (reference sequence). Deletions cut 0 bases from V and 7 bases from J, with 13 bases between. The CDR3 covers 14 residues. CDR3 sequence reads: CATSRDVGMGEQYF. DNA for the CDR3: TGTGCCACCAGCAGAGATGTCGGGATGGGAGAGCAGTACTTC.

This chain joins TRBV18 and TRBJ2-1; 11 positions agree with TRBD1. V lost 7 bases and J lost 8; bases outside the gene matches: 7. Germline V lookup: CDR1 KGHSH, CDR2 LQKENI. This CDR3 comprises 14 residues. CDR3 DNA sequence: TGTGCCAGCTTCAGGACAGGGGGCGCTTATGAGCAGTTCTTC. Translating it yields CASFRTGGAYEQFF.

This clone was counted ten times or more. The chain has TRBV2 and TRBJ2-2, with a possible D match to TRBD1 (5 bases). CDR3 size: 11 residues. Looked up from germline, CDR1 is SNHLY and CDR2 is FYNNEI. V was shortened by 10 bases and J by 5 bases, with 8 bases between the two germline ends. This CDR3 reads CATKGTGELFF. The CDR3 DNA reads as TGTGCCACTAAGGGGACCGGGGAGCTGTTTTTT.

The chain uses TRBV2 and TRBJ2-2; maybe TRBD1 (6 bases). This CDR3 contains 12 residues. In germline, CDR1 is SNHLY, CDR2 FYNNEI. V lost 5 bases, J lost 6 bases, and 7 bases lay in between. The CDR3 DNA reads TGTGCCAGCAGTCACAGGGCCGGGGAGCTGTTTTTT. It specifies CASSHRAGELFF.

V gene TRBV11-2 combines with J gene TRBJ2-5; 8 bases align to TRBD1. The length of the CDR3 is 13 residues. The germline V gene encodes CDR1 SGHAT and CDR2 FQNNGV. V lost 4 bases and J lost 7; bases outside the gene matches: 5. CDR3 DNA: TGTGCCAGCAGCTCACAGGGGGAAGGGACCCAGTACTTC. Translating it yields CASSSQGEGTQYF.

The V and J genes are TRBV19 and TRBJ1-5; no clear D. V lost 2 bases to trimming and J lost 3 bases, with 8 bases between them. The V gene's germline CDR1 is LNHDA and CDR2 SQIVND (reference sequence). The CDR3 is made up of 14 amino acids. The chain's CDR3 is CASSIWADNQPQHF. The CDR3 DNA is TGTGCCAGTAGTATATGGGCCGACAATCAGCCCCAGCATTTT.

The chain is built from TRBV28 and TRBJ1-2; D perhaps matches TRBD1 (6 bases). This CDR3 is built from 15 residues. Germline V gene lookup returns CDR1 MDHEN and CDR2 SYDVKM. V lost 7 bases and J lost 4, with 19 bases in between. CDR3 region: CASIGPHGQIYGYTF. The CDR3 nucleotides read TGTGCCAGCATCGGCCCTCACGGACAGATCTATGGCTACACCTTC.

The chain is built from TRBV4-3 and TRBJ1-2; 7 bases are a match to TRBD1. This CDR3 contains 15 residues. CDR1 is LGHNA, CDR2 YSLEER, per germline. V dropped 4 bases and J dropped 0; count of bases not matched to a gene: 5. The CDR3 loop reads CASSRRGQANYGYTF. For the CDR3, the DNA is TGCGCCAGCAGCCGCCGTGGACAGGCTAACTATGGCTACACCTTC.

This chain joins TRBV7-2 and TRBJ2-1; 8 bases line up with TRBD2. The CDR3 runs to 14 residues. Germline CDR1 is SGHTA and CDR2 is FQGNSA. Trimming at V came to 6 bases and at J to 8 bases, leaving 9 bases not matched to a gene. CDR3 region: CASSSPSGRYEQFF. DNA for the CDR3: TGTGCCAGCAGTTCCCCTAGCGGGCGATATGAGCAGTTCTTC.

The gene calls are TRBV6-1 and TRBJ1-4, with 10 bases identical to TRBD1. Per germline, CDR1 MNHNS and CDR2 SASEGT. The CDR3 has 16 residues. The trim removed 2 bases at V and 5 bases at J, leaving 5 bases unmatched. Here the CDR3 DNA reads TGTGCCAGCAGTGAAAGGAGGGGACAGGGGAATGAAAAACTGTTTTTT. This codes for CASSERRGQGNEKLFF.

J is TRBJ1-3 and V is TRBV6-1, with a tentative D call TRBD1 (6 bases). CDR1 and CDR2 from the germline V gene are MNHNS and SASEGT. CDR3 length: 14 residues. V shed 5 bases and J shed 2 bases, with 10 bases lying between them. CDR3 loop: CASSLTGAGNTIYF. The CDR3 DNA reads as TGTGCCAGCAGTTTGACAGGAGCTGGAAACACCATATATTTT.

This chain uses TRBV19 with TRBJ2-3; 11 bases fit TRBD2. J gave up 3 bases and V 3 bases, and 11 bases lay outside the gene matches. The CDR3 has 18 residues. Germline V CDR1 and CDR2: LNHDA, SQIVND (reference sequence). The CDR3: CASSIQLRLAGMTDTQYF. DNA of the CDR3: TGTGCCAGTAGTATCCAACTTCGACTAGCGGGGATGACAGATACGCAGTATTTT.

The genes are TRBV4-1 and TRBJ2-7; 10 nucleotides agree with TRBD2. The CDR3 consists of 17 residues. CDR1 MGHRA and CDR2 YSYEKL come from the germline V gene. The trim removed 1 base at V and 9 bases at J, leaving 15 bases unmatched. CDR3 in DNA: TGCGCCAGCAGCCAAGGGGCTAGCGGGAGCTTTGCCCTTGGGCAGTACTTC. Protein: CASSQGASGSFALGQYF.

The V call is TRBV11-3, the J call TRBJ1-5; 8 bases are shared with TRBD1. Germline CDR1 reads SGHNT; CDR2 reads YENEEA. Losses at the gene ends were 5 bases for V and 5 bases for J; bases not matched to a gene: 8. The CDR3 has 15 amino acids. CDR3 sequence (DNA): TGTGCCAGCAGCGGTGAAGGACAGGGCTATCAGCCCCAGCATTTT. It specifies CASSGEGQGYQPQHF.

This chain joins TRBV27 and TRBJ2-6; the D is unclear. V was pared by 4 bases and J by 0 bases, with 4 bases between. The V gene's germline CDR1 is MNHEY and CDR2 SMNVEV (reference sequence). CDR3 length equals 14 residues. DNA of the CDR3: TGTGCCAGCAGTTCTTTCTCTGGGGCCAACGTCCTGACTTTC. Protein product: CASSSFSGANVLTF.

V usage is TRBV27 and J usage is TRBJ1-5; D gene ambiguous. Germline V lookup: CDR1 MNHEY, CDR2 SMNVEV (reference sequence). This CDR3 region has 14 residues. The V and J ends lost 2 bases and 1 base respectively, with 6 bases between them. CDR3 DNA sequence: TGTGCCAGCAGTTTAGTTGGGAGCAATCAGCCCCAGCATTTT. Its translation is CASSLVGSNQPQHF.

The rearrangement joins TRBV4-2 to TRBJ2-1, with 14 bases aligning to TRBD2. Germline V lookup: CDR1 LGHNA, CDR2 YNFKEQ. V shed 4 bases, J shed 9 bases, and the junction held 5 bases outside the gene matches. The CDR3 sequence is 15 residues long. In DNA form, the CDR3 reads TGTGCCAGCAGCCGGACTAGCGGGAGGTTGGCTGAGCAGTTCTTC. It encodes CASSRTSGRLAEQFF.

This clone was counted once. The genes are TRBV5-6 and TRBJ2-5; D not certain. V dropped 3 bases and J dropped 5 bases, with 11 bases sitting between them. The germline V gene has CDR1 SGHDT and CDR2 YYEEEE. The CDR3 consists of 13 residues. Here the CDR3 DNA reads TGTGCCAGCAGCTATGGACGGCTCGAGACCCAGTACTTC. Translating it yields CASSYGRLETQYF.

In this sample, this clone turned up once. This rearrangement joins TRBV6-5 to TRBJ1-5; no clear D. The CDR3 spans 12 residues. Germline values: CDR1 MNHEY, CDR2 SVGAGI. The V end was cut by 9 bases, the J end by 9 bases, with 15 bases between. The CDR3 is CAREKFSWPQHF. CDR3 DNA sequence: TGTGCCAGGGAAAAGTTTAGTTGGCCCCAGCATTTT.

The chain has TRBV7-2 and TRBJ1-2; possible D gene TRBD1, 5 bases. V was clipped by 5 bases and J by 5 bases, with 15 bases between them. The CDR3 has 14 amino acids. Germline values: CDR1 SGHTA, CDR2 FQGNSA. The CDR3 loop reads CASSREGTEYGYTF. CDR3 sequence (DNA): TGTGCCAGCAGCCGAGAAGGGACCGAATATGGCTACACCTTC.

The J gene is TRBJ1-4, the V gene TRBV30; 7 bases match TRBD1. Germline CDR1 is GTSNPN and CDR2 is SVGIG (reference sequence). The CDR3 covers 14 residues. V gave up 4 bases and J gave up 8 bases; unmatched junction bases: 10. CDR3 protein: CAWNPYRGGEKLFF. Here the CDR3 DNA reads TGTGCCTGGAACCCTTACAGGGGTGGCGAAAAACTGTTTTTT.

This clone has just a few counts. This rearrangement joins TRBV30 to TRBJ1-2; D is perhaps TRBD1 (6 bases). The CDR3 extends over 13 amino acids. V shed 3 bases and J shed 6 bases, with 14 bases lying between them. Germline CDR1 is GTSNPN and CDR2 is SVGIG (reference sequence). This chain's CDR3 is CAWSTQQGNGYTF. The CDR3 nucleotides read TGTGCCTGGAGCACACAACAGGGTAATGGCTACACCTTC.

This rearrangement joins TRBV20-1 to TRBJ1-1; D is unresolved. Trimming took 6 bases from V and 5 from J, leaving 10 bases between them. This CDR3 region has 11 residues. Germline lookup yields CDR1 DFQATT and CDR2 SNEGSKA (reference sequence). DNA of the CDR3: TGCAGTGCCAAGGATAAAACTGAAGCTTTCTTT. Its translation: CSAKDKTEAFF.

The chain links TRBV6-5 to TRBJ1-2, with TRBD1 matching over 9 bases. V lost 2 bases, J lost 4 bases, and 5 bases stayed unmatched. Germline-derived CDR1 and CDR2 are MNHEY and SVGAGI. The CDR3 is made up of 15 amino acids. Here the CDR3 reads CASSYTTGGGYGYTF. CDR3 nucleotides: TGTGCCAGCAGTTACACCACAGGGGGCGGCTATGGCTACACCTTC.

In its sample, this clone was seen once. The chain employs TRBV6-5 and TRBJ2-7; D may be TRBD2 (5 bases). The CDR3 totals 13 residues. The ends were cut back, 6 bases at V and 5 bases at J, with 14 bases in the middle. Germline CDR1 reads MNHEY; CDR2 reads SVGAGI. The CDR3 region is CASRVSAGNEQYF. The DNA for the CDR3 is TGTGCCAGCAGAGTTAGTGCGGGTAACGAGCAGTACTTC.